The rows below give T cell receptor beta chains drawn from one sample of a study of cytomegalovirus exposure and HLA in healthy donors. The data were produced by immunoSEQ multiplex PCR, yet TCRdb's version contains in-frame clones alone and is incomplete. The table has approximately 160,000 clones, 80% to 85% seen once; the top ten hold less than 1%. The sample was PBMCs. The receptor set was obtained from a girl aged 2-10 years in good health and CMV-seropositive. Each CDR3 is given with its conserved first and last residue. Each record gives: V gene, clone size, J gene, CDR3 protein. Clone size is given for some rows only: seen once, a few or many times, or a class if the clone is expanded.

TRBV27	-	TRBJ2-2	CASRRTGTNTGELFF
TRBV7-9	-	TRBJ2-1	CASSLLNSGRNEQFF
TRBV1	-	TRBJ2-7	CTSSQRRLAGVGSYEQYF
TRBV29-1	few	TRBJ2-3	CSVDRAGHTSTDTQYF
TRBV29-1	once	TRBJ1-1	CSVDGGGTNTEAFF
TRBV30	-	TRBJ2-6	CAWRDRESGANVLTF
TRBV19	once	TRBJ1-2	CASSPQGYGYTF
TRBV13	-	TRBJ2-7	CASSLRTSIDEQYF
TRBV6-1	-	TRBJ1-6	CASSELVTDSPLHF
TRBV6-1	-	TRBJ2-3	CASSGGREATDTQYF
TRBV5-1	-	TRBJ2-5	CASSFFTPLTSGETQYF
TRBV7-9	-	TRBJ1-1	CASSLVTPGHPIMNTEAFF
TRBV30	-	TRBJ2-3	CARRDSSDTQYF
TRBV19	-	TRBJ1-2	CASSMVVSSNYGYTF
TRBV2	once	TRBJ1-2	CASSSDRGYGYTF
TRBV2	-	TRBJ2-3	CASRAGRATDTQYF
TRBV14	-	TRBJ2-5	CASSQLAGASQETQYF
TRBV11-2	-	TRBJ2-5	CASSLGGGETQYF
TRBV30	-	TRBJ2-5	CAWSVARPRETQYF
TRBV5-5	few	TRBJ1-4	CASSYPEVNEKLFF
TRBV5-1	-	TRBJ2-7	CASSSQRTGGRHEQYF
TRBV28	-	TRBJ2-7	CASSLVGGGLGREQYF
TRBV5-4	few	TRBJ2-5	CASSLLRYQETQYF
TRBV12-5	-	TRBJ2-6	CASGLVLGTGKGPEANVLTF
TRBV13	-	TRBJ2-7	CASSSTPDEQYF
TRBV27	-	TRBJ2-3	CASSLGDSSDTQYF
TRBV28	-	TRBJ2-7	CASSTGGPPYEQYF
TRBV28	-	TRBJ2-5	CATVETGTGHIQETQYF
TRBV10-2	-	TRBJ2-5	CASSDSPGKVETQYF
TRBV13	few	TRBJ2-1	CASSLISGEGRNEQFF
TRBV28	once	TRBJ1-2	CASSQTGGSGYTF
TRBV30	-	TRBJ1-6	CAWSLSPGQFSPLHF
TRBV30	-	TRBJ2-2	CAWSVGLGTSGSNTGELFF
TRBV5-1	-	TRBJ1-5	CASSLTGHQPQHF
TRBV15	-	TRBJ1-5	CATSTYRRGNQPQHF